Listed here are 32 T cell receptor beta chains from one sample, sequenced in a study of blood T cells in healthy people across ages. The authors ran a second PCR of about 6 to 12 cycles using a sample-barcoded 5' primer and a J-beta primer mix. MiXCR, applied by TCRdb to the 5' RACE reads, yields one record per CDR3 protein. Of over a million distinct CDR3 sequences listed, about 23% are singletons. The data were also submitted as part of a second study, on T cells of mothers and their children.

Sequencing was carried out using blood. The receptors were gathered from a girl aged 2 to 10 in good health.

The sample holds a few counts of this clonotype. This chain uses TRBV19 with TRBJ2-7; 8 nucleotides agree with TRBD1. The CDR3 runs to 17 residues. Germline-derived CDR1 and CDR2 are LNHDA and SQIVND (reference sequence). The V segment lost 3 bases and the J segment 2 bases; nucleotides outside the gene matches: 12. The CDR3 spells CASSMRSDRAVPYEQYF. The CDR3 coding sequence is TGTGCCAGTAGTATGCGGTCGGACAGGGCAGTTCCCTACGAGCAGTACTTC.

This clonotype has only a few counts. Relative to the germline gene, one junction end is altered; a read error may explain this. The chain is built from TRBV12-3 or TRBV12-4 and TRBJ2-5, with unresolved D. There are 13 residues in the CDR3. The DNA for the CDR3 is TGCGCCAGCAGTGGGCAGGATGAAGAGACCCAGTACTTC. Amino acids: CASSGQDEETQYF.

The chain joins TRBV7-2 to TRBJ2-7, with 7 bases matching TRBD2. V lost 5 bases, J lost 3 bases, and 13 bases stayed unmatched. CDR3 length: 16 amino acids. Germline V gene data show CDR1 as SGHTA and CDR2 as FQGNSA. The CDR3 is CASSLGVGLAVYEQYF. The CDR3 nucleotides read TGTGCCAGCAGCCTGGGGGTCGGGCTAGCGGTCTACGAGCAGTACTTC.

The V gene is TRBV6-5, the J gene TRBJ2-7; 12 bases are shared with TRBD2. Germline assignment: CDR1 MNHEY and CDR2 SVGAGI. The CDR3 sequence is 14 residues long. The V gene end was trimmed by 6 bases and the J gene end by 6 bases; junction bases not matched to a gene: 6. CDR3 bases: TGTGCCAGCAGCCGACTAGCGGGAGAGGCCGAGCAGTACTTC. It codes for CASSRLAGEAEQYF.

The V and J genes are TRBV18 and TRBJ1-1; no clear D. This CDR3 is 12 amino acids long. CDR1 and CDR2 from the germline V gene are KGHSH and LQKENI. Trimming shortened V by 3 bases and J by 1 base, and 3 bases separated the two germline ends. CDR3 in amino acids: CASSPKNTEAFF. The DNA for the CDR3 is TGTGCCAGCTCACCCAAGAACACTGAAGCTTTCTTT.

V gene TRBV4-1 combines with J gene TRBJ2-5, with 13 nucleotides matching TRBD2. TRBJ2-1 matches the DNA end more closely, so the J call is doubtful. CDR1 and CDR2 (germline): MGHRA, YSYEKL. The CDR3 is made up of 15 amino acids. The CDR3: CASSLGTSGIDEQFF. As DNA, the CDR3 is TGCGCCAGCAGCCTTGGGACTAGCGGGATAGATGAGCAGTTCTTC.

This clonotype turned up a few times. This rearrangement joins TRBV20-1 to TRBJ1-5; D might be TRBD1 (5 bases). Germline loops: CDR1 DFQATT, CDR2 SNEGSKA (reference sequence). The CDR3 totals 13 residues. Between the trimmed V and J ends, which lost 3 bases and 9 bases, there was a span of 15 bases. The chain's CDR3 is CSASLGDRRPQHF. The CDR3 bases are TGCAGTGCTAGTCTCGGGGACCGGAGGCCCCAGCATTTT.

The chain has TRBV29-1 and TRBJ2-5, with a tentative D call TRBD1 (8 bases). The J call may be in error: the DNA end matches TRBJ2-7 better. From germline, CDR1 is SQVTM and CDR2 ANQGSEA. The CDR3 is 14 residues long. In DNA, the CDR3 is TGCAGCGTTGTGGGAGGGACAGGACCTTACGAGCAGTACTTC. As protein: CSVVGGTGPYEQYF.

The chain is built from TRBV6-5 and TRBJ1-2; a possible D gene is TRBD1 (5 bases). Germline-derived CDR1 and CDR2 are MNHEY and SVGAGI. Trimming pared 0 bases from V and 4 bases from J, leaving 9 bases between. This CDR3 region has 14 residues. The CDR3 spells CASSYSQGFYGYTF. The CDR3 nucleotides read TGTGCCAGCAGTTACTCGCAGGGCTTCTATGGCTACACCTTC.

This clonotype was counted between two and nine times. The conserved closing phenylalanine or tryptophan is absent in this CDR3, likely reflecting a read error. The genes are TRBV7-3 and TRBJ2-3, with 8 nucleotides matching TRBD2. The CDR3 extends over 17 amino acids. The trim removed 5 bases at V and 2 bases at J, leaving 12 bases unmatched. From germline, CDR1 is SGHTA and CDR2 FQGTGA. CDR3 protein: CASSLLLSGGLTDTQYL. Here the CDR3 DNA reads TGTGCCAGCAGCCTCCTCCTGAGCGGGGGACTCACAGATACGCAGTATCTT.

The gene calls are TRBV3-1 and TRBJ2-7; D is undetermined. Between the trimmed V and J ends, which lost 1 base and 2 bases, there was a span of 15 bases. The CDR3 is 16 residues long. The germline gives CDR1 LGHDT, CDR2 YNNKEL (reference sequence). The CDR3 DNA is TGTGCCAGCAGCCAAGGCCCGAAAGGACCAACCTACGAGCAGTACTTC. Residues: CASSQGPKGPTYEQYF.

The chain has TRBV5-1 and TRBJ2-3; D tentatively reads TRBD1 or TRBD2 (5 bases each). Between the trimmed V and J ends, which lost 0 bases and 14 bases, there was a span of 22 bases. Per germline, CDR1 SGHRS and CDR2 YFSETQ. The CDR3 runs to 15 residues. CDR3 in amino acids: CASSLVWGLPFMLYF. CDR3 bases: TGCGCCAGCAGCTTGGTGTGGGGGTTGCCTTTCATGCTGTATTTT.

The V call is TRBV7-2, the J call TRBJ2-5; 8 bases agree with TRBD1. Germline values: CDR1 SGHTA, CDR2 FQGNSA. Losses at the gene ends were 5 bases for V and 2 bases for J; bases not matched to a gene: 7. The CDR3 is 15 amino acids. The CDR3 region is CASSPRTGPQETQYF. Here the CDR3 DNA reads TGTGCCAGCAGCCCCCGGACAGGGCCTCAAGAGACCCAGTACTTC.

This clonotype has only a few counts. The gene calls are TRBV20-1 and TRBJ2-1, with D unresolved. Germline CDR1 reads DFQATT; CDR2 reads SNEGSKA (reference sequence). Trimming stripped 5 bases from V and 7 bases from J, with 9 bases between. This CDR3 comprises 11 residues. This CDR3 is CSASEVNEQFF. CDR3 coding DNA: TGCAGTGCTTCTGAGGTGAATGAGCAGTTCTTC.

This clonotype came up a few times. V and J are TRBV20-1 and TRBJ2-7; D tentatively fits TRBD1 or TRBD2 (5 bases each). V lost 6 bases and J 0 bases, leaving 15 bases between the germline ends. The CDR3 is 14 amino acids. CDR1 and CDR2 from the germline V gene are DFQATT and SNEGSKA (reference sequence). Written as DNA, the CDR3 is TGCAGTGCATCGGGGCAGGATTACTCCTACGAGCAGTACTTC. Translation gives CSASGQDYSYEQYF.

The chain joins TRBV7-9 to TRBJ2-7, with TRBD1 matching over 7 bases. Germline V gene data show CDR1 as SEHNR and CDR2 as FQNEAQ (reference sequence). The CDR3 extends over 14 amino acids. V gave up 5 bases and J gave up 2 bases; unmatched junction bases: 6. The CDR3 loop is CASSPRGPPYEQYF. The CDR3 DNA follows: TGTGCCAGCAGCCCGAGGGGGCCTCCCTACGAGCAGTACTTC.

This clonotype came up a few times. The chain carries TRBV7-2 and TRBJ2-3; 7 bases align to TRBD2. The V gene's germline CDR1 is SGHTA and CDR2 FQGNSA. There are 16 residues in the CDR3. Losses at the gene ends were 2 bases for V and 5 bases for J; bases not matched to a gene: 10. The CDR3 protein is CASSLLFAGEGDTQYF. The DNA of the CDR3 is TGTGCCAGCAGCTTATTATTCGCGGGAGAGGGAGATACGCAGTATTTT.

This clonotype has just a few counts. V is TRBV2 and J is TRBJ1-2, with 8 positions matching TRBD1. Germline-derived CDR1 and CDR2 are SNHLY and FYNNEI. Trimming took 3 bases from V and 10 from J; bases not matched to a gene: 10. The CDR3 length is 14 residues. The CDR3 here is CASSDTGTGHDYTF. The CDR3 nucleotides are TGTGCCAGCAGTGATACCGGGACAGGTCACGACTACACCTTC.

The chain employs TRBV6-6 and TRBJ2-2, with 7 bases fitting TRBD2. The CDR3 is made up of 14 amino acids. J was trimmed by 1 base and V by 8 bases; bases with no gene match: 4. CDR1 is MNHNY, CDR2 SVGAGI, per germline (reference sequence). CDR3: CASQGGMNTGELFF. CDR3 DNA: TGTGCCAGCCAGGGAGGGATGAACACCGGGGAGCTGTTTTTT.

The V call is TRBV2, the J call TRBJ1-2; TRBD1 might be the D (5 bases). The V gene's germline CDR1 is SNHLY and CDR2 FYNNEI. This CDR3 spans 17 amino acids. Trimming removed 5 bases at V and 6 bases at J, with 25 bases between. The CDR3 nucleotides read TGTGCCAGCAGTACTCTCGAGACAGCGTTATGGGGCGATGGCTACACCTTC. Amino acid sequence: CASSTLETALWGDGYTF.

The genes are TRBV2 and TRBJ1-4; D is uncertain. The CDR3 is 13 residues long. Germline assignment: CDR1 SNHLY and CDR2 FYNNEI. V was trimmed by 4 bases and J by 4 bases, leaving 7 bases between them. The CDR3 sequence is CASSGTVNEKLFF. The DNA of the CDR3 is TGTGCCAGCAGTGGGACGGTTAATGAAAAACTGTTTTTT. The variable domain in full, completed from reference TRBV2 and TRBJ1-4, reads EPEVTQTPSHQVTQMGQEVILRCVPISNHLYFYWYRQILGQKVEFLVSFYNNEISEKSEIFDDQFSVERPDGSNFTLKIRSTKLEDSAMYFCASSGTVNEKLFFGSGTQLSVL.

J is TRBJ2-5 and V is TRBV7-9, with a weak D call TRBD1 (6 bases). The DNA end lines up better with TRBJ2-7; the J call may be wrong. The CDR3 has 14 amino acids. Germline CDR1 and CDR2: SEHNR and FQNEAQ (reference sequence). The CDR3 is CASSSVDRSDEQYF. Written as DNA, the CDR3 is TGTGCCAGCAGCTCCGTGGACAGAAGCGACGAGCAGTACTTC.

This clonotype was seen only a few times. The chain combines TRBV19 with TRBJ2-5; D tentatively fits TRBD1 or TRBD2 (6 bases each). The DNA end is a closer match to TRBJ2-1, so the J assignment may be wrong. This CDR3 comprises 14 residues. The germline V gene encodes CDR1 LNHDA and CDR2 SQIVND (reference sequence). The CDR3 DNA reads TGTGCCAGTAGTGTGGAGGGGGGAGGTGATGAGCAGTTCTTC. Protein product: CASSVEGGGDEQFF.

This clonotype has a handful of counts. This sequence joins TRBV12-3 or TRBV12-4 and TRBJ2-1; D gene ambiguous. This CDR3 comprises 12 residues. Deletions cut 5 bases from V and 9 bases from J, with 11 bases between. This chain's CDR3 is CASSDLDREQFF. CDR3 nucleotides: TGTGCCAGCAGTGACCTCGACCGTGAGCAGTTCTTC.

This sequence joins TRBV28 and TRBJ2-3; D is undetermined. This CDR3 is built from 14 residues. Germline CDR1 MDHEN, CDR2 SYDVKM. V was trimmed by 2 bases and J by 2 bases, leaving 8 bases between them. Here the CDR3 reads CASSLRADTDTQYF. CDR3 DNA: TGTGCCAGCAGTTTACGGGCTGACACAGATACGCAGTATTTT.

The chain combines TRBV12-3 or TRBV12-4 with TRBJ2-1; the D gene could be TRBD1 or TRBD2 (5 bases each). The V gene lost 6 bases and the J gene lost 0 bases, with 15 bases spanning the gap. The CDR3 has 16 amino acids. DNA of the CDR3: TGTGCCAGCAGCTCGGGGACGGTTAGCTCCTACAATGAGCAGTTCTTC. This codes for CASSSGTVSSYNEQFF.

This clonotype was observed a handful of times. The genes are TRBV5-6 and TRBJ2-4; D ambiguous. This CDR3 has 12 residues. From germline, CDR1 is SGHDT and CDR2 YYEEEE. Trimming stripped 2 bases from V and 16 bases from J, with 16 bases between. CDR3: CASSFRNNPPYF. The DNA of the CDR3 is TGTGCCAGCAGCTTTAGAAACAACCCACCTTACTTC.

This chain connects TRBV29-1 to TRBJ2-3, with D perhaps TRBD1 (5 bases). Germline values: CDR1 SQVTM, CDR2 ANQGSEA. The V and J ends lost 8 bases and 7 bases respectively, with 19 bases between them. The CDR3 has 13 residues. CDR3 protein: CSSVGHARNTQYF. DNA of the CDR3: TGCAGCTCTGTCGGACACGCCCGGAATACGCAGTATTTT.

A few counts support this clonotype. The chain uses TRBV12-3 or TRBV12-4 and TRBJ2-3; D uncertain. Trimming removed 3 bases at V and 5 bases at J, with 9 bases between. The CDR3 has 13 residues. CDR3 region: CASSFVLLDTQYF. Written as DNA, the CDR3 is TGTGCCAGCAGTTTCGTCCTTTTAGATACGCAGTATTTT.

This rearrangement joins TRBV20-1 to TRBJ2-3, with 7 positions matching TRBD1. Looked up from germline, CDR1 is DFQATT and CDR2 is SNEGSKA (reference sequence). Trimming at V came to 3 bases and at J to 3 bases, leaving 6 bases not matched to a gene. This CDR3 has 14 amino acids. The CDR3, as DNA: TGCAGTGCTAGCCACGGACAGGTTACAGATACGCAGTATTTT. It encodes CSASHGQVTDTQYF.

The gene calls are TRBV20-1 and TRBJ1-4, with 7 bases identical to TRBD1. V trimming: 4 bases; J trimming: 7 bases; junction bases outside the gene matches: 6. The CDR3 totals 13 residues. Germline lookup yields CDR1 DFQATT and CDR2 SNEGSKA (reference sequence). In DNA form, the CDR3 reads TGCAGTGCTACACGGCCAGGGGGTGAAAAACTGTTTTTT. It translates to CSATRPGGEKLFF.

This clonotype was detected a few times. The rearrangement joins TRBV12-3 or TRBV12-4 to TRBJ2-3; D gene uncertain. This CDR3 has 12 amino acids. The V end lost 3 bases, the J end lost 4 bases, and 5 bases lay between the germline ends. The CDR3 coding sequence is TGTGCCAGCAGTTTTTGGGCAGATACGCAGTATTTT. The encoded protein is CASSFWADTQYF.